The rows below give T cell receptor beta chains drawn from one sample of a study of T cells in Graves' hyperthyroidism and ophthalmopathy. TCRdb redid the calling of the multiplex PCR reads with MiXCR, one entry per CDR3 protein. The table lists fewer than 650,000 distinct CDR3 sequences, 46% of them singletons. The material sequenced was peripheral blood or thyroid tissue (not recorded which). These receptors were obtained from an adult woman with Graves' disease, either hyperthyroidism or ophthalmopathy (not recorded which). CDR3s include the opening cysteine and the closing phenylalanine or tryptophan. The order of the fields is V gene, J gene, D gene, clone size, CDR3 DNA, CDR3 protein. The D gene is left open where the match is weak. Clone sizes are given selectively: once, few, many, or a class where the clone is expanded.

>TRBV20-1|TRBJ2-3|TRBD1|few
TGCAGTGCTAGTGGACAGGGGATAACAGATACGCAGTATTTT
CSASGQGITDTQYF
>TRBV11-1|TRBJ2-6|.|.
TGTGCCAGCAGTTTTCCACTGGGAGGGGCCAACGTCCTGACTTTC
CASSFPLGGANVLTF
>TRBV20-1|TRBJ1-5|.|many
TGCAGTGCTAGGGGCCTCGTCTGGCAGCCCCAGCATTTT
CSARGLVWQPQHF
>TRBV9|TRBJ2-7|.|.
TGTGCCAGCAGCGCCGGGACGGTGATCTACGAGCAGTACTTC
CASSAGTVIYEQYF
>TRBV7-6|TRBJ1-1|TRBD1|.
TGTGCCAGCAGCCCCCCGACAGGGGTCACTGAAGCTTTCTTT
CASSPPTGVTEAFF
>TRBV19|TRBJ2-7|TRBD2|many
TGTGCCAGTAGTATGGGACTAGCGGAGCCTTACGAGCAGTACTTC
CASSMGLAEPYEQYF
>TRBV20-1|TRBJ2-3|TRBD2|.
TGCAGTGCTACCAGGACTAGCTTAGATACGCAGTATTTT
CSATRTSLDTQYF
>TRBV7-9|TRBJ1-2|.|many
TGTGCCAGCAGCTTAATCTCGGCAGGGACTAACTATGGCTACACCTTC
CASSLISAGTNYGYTF
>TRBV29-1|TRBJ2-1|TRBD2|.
TGCAGCGTTGTGCGGGAGGCCGAGAATGAGCAGTTCTTC
CSVVREAENEQFF
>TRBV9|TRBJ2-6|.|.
TGTGCCAGCAGTGCCGGGACCGGCCACCTCCTGGGGGCCAACGTCCTGACTTTC
CASSAGTGHLLGANVLTF
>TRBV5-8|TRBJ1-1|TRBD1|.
TGCGCCAGCAGCTTCGACAGGGAGATAATGAACACTGAAGCTTTCTTT
CASSFDREIMNTEAFF
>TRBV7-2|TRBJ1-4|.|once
TGTGCCAGCAGCCCCCCTAGCGGGGATCGTGAAAAACTGTTTTTT
CASSPPSGDREKLFF
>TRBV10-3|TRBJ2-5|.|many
TGTGCCATCAGGCGGCAGGGAACTCTCCAAGAGACCCAGTACTTC
CAIRRQGTLQETQYF
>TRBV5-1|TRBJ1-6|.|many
TGCGCCAGCAGCCCGGACGGGCCGCCAAATTCACCCCTCCACTTT
CASSPDGPPNSPLHF
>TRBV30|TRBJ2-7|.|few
TGTGCCTGGAGTGGCGTGGGGGCAGGATACGAGCAGTACTTC
CAWSGVGAGYEQYF
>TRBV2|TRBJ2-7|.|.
TGTGCCAGCAGCACAGGGACCCGCTACGAGCAGTACTTC
CASSTGTRYEQYF
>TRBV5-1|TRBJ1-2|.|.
TGTGCCAGTACTGTTTCCGCGACTAACTATGGCTACACCTTC
CASTVSATNYGYTF
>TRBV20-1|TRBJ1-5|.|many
TGCAGTGCTAGAGATGTAAATCAGCCCCAGCATTTT
CSARDVNQPQHF
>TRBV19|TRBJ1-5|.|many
TGTGCCAGTAGTACCGAGGACGGATCCCCTTTGCATTTT
CASSTEDGSPLHF
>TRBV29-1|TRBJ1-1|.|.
TGCAGCGTTGTATCCGTCCGAATGGGAAACACTGAAGCTTTCTTT
CSVVSVRMGNTEAFF
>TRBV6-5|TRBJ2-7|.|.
TGTGCCAGCAGTTACGCCAGGGACGAGCAGTACTTC
CASSYARDEQYF
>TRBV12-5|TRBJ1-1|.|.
TGTGCTAGTGGTTTTGGCACTGAAGCTTTCTTT
CASGFGTEAFF
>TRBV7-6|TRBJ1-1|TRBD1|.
TGTGCCAGCAGCCGAAATCAGGGGGCTGACACTGAAGCTTTCTTT
CASSRNQGADTEAFF
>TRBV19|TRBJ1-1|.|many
TGTGCCAGTAGTATAGGGACAGTCAACACTGAAGCTTTCTTT
CASSIGTVNTEAFF
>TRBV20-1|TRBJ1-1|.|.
TGCAGTGCTTCTCGAGACTCGAACACTGAAGCTTTCTTT
CSASRDSNTEAFF
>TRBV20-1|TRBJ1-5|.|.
TGCAGTGCTAGCTCAATCGGCCCCAATCAGCCCCAGCATTTT
CSASSIGPNQPQHF
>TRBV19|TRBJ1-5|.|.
TGTGCCAGTAGTATAGGATCCGGAGTAGGGTCCGAGCATTTT
CASSIGSGVGSEHF
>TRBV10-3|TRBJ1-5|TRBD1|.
TGTGCCAGCAGTTCAACAGGGGGTCATCGCCAGCATTTT
CASSSTGGHRQHF
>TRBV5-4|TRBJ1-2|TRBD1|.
TGTGCCAGCAGCCCAGGACAGGGGATACACTATGGCTACACCTTC
CASSPGQGIHYGYTF
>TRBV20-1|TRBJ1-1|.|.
TGCAGTGCTAGAGTGGGTTTACCGCCAAACACTGAAGCTTTCTTT
CSARVGLPPNTEAFF
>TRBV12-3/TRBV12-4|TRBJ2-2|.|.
TGTGCCAGCAGGACAGAGGGCGCCGTCGGGGAGCTGTTTTTT
CASRTEGAVGELFF
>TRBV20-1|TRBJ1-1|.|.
TGCAGTGCTTATACAAGGAACACTGAAGCTTTCTTT
CSAYTRNTEAFF
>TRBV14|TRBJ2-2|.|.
TGTGCCAGCAGCCAAGAGGGTAACACCGGGGAGCTGTTTTTT
CASSQEGNTGELFF
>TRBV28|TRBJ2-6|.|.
TGTGCCAGCAGCCTAGGTGGGGACGGCACTGAAGCTTTC
CASSLGGDGTEAF
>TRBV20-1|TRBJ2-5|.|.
TGCAGTGCTCTCGGTTTAAGGGAGACCCAGTACTTC
CSALGLRETQYF
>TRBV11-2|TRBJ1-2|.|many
TGTGCCAGCAGCTTATCAGGGGCTAGTGGCTACACCTTC
CASSLSGASGYTF
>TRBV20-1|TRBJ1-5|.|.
TGCAGTGCTAGCCCCGGGGCCTCGAATCAGCCCCAGCATTTT
CSASPGASNQPQHF
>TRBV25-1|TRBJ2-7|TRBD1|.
TGTGCCAGCACATCCGGGACAGTCTCCTACGAGCAGTACTTC
CASTSGTVSYEQYF
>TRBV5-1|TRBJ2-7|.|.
TGCGCCAGCAGCTTAACGGGACCAGCCTACGAGCAGTACTTC
CASSLTGPAYEQYF
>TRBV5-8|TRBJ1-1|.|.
TGTGCCAGCAGCTGGGGGTATACTGAAGCTTTCTTT
CASSWGYTEAFF
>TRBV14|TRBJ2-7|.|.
TGTGCCAGCAGCCGCACCGGGACACTTGCGACCTACGAGCAGTACTTC
CASSRTGTLATYEQYF
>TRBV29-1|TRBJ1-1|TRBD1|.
TGCAGCGCCGAGGACAGGGGAAGGGGGAACACTGAAGCTTTCTTT
CSAEDRGRGNTEAFF
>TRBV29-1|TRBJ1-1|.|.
TGCAGCGTAGACCACAGGGTCCCATCTGAAGCTTTCTTT
CSVDHRVPSEAFF
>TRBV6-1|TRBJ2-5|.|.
TGTGCCACCAGTGATTTTGGAGAAGAGACCCAGTACTTC
CATSDFGEETQYF
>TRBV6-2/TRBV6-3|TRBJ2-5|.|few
TGTGCCAGCAGCGACAAGGGGGCCCAGTACTTC
CASSDKGAQYF
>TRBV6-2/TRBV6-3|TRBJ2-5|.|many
TGTGCCAGCAGTTACGGGAGCGCATCAGAGACCCAGTACTTC
CASSYGSASETQYF
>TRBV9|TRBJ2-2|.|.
TGTGCCAGCAGCGTAGCGCAGGGTCACACCGGGGAGCTGTTTTTT
CASSVAQGHTGELFF
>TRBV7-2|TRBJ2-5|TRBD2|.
TGTGCCAGCAGCGGCGGGACTAGCGGGACCCAGTACTTC
CASSGGTSGTQYF
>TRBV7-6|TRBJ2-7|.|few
TGTGCCAGCAGTCCTCGGAACAATGAGCAGTACTTC
CASSPRNNEQYF
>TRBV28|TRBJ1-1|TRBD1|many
TGTGCCAGCAGTTCGACAGGGTGGAGCACTGAAGCTTTCTTT
CASSSTGWSTEAFF